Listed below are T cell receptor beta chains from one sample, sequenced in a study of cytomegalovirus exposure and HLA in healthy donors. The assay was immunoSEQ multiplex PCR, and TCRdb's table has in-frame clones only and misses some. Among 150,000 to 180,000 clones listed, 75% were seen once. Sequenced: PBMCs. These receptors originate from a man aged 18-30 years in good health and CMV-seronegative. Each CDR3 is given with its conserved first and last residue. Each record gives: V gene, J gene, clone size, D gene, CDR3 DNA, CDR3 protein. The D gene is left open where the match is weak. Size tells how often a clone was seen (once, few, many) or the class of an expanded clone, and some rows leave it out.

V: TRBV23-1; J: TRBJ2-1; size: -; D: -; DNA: TGCGCCAGCAGTCAATCCGCGGTATACAATGAGCAGTTCTTC; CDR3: CASSQSAVYNEQFF
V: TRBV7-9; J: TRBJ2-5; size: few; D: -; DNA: TGTGCCAGCAGCCCACCGCAGGGGGAGACCCAGTACTTC; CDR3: CASSPPQGETQYF
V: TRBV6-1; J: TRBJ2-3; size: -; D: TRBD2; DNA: TGTGCCAGCAGTGAAGCGCTAGCGGGAGATGTAGATACGCAGTATTTT; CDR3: CASSEALAGDVDTQYF
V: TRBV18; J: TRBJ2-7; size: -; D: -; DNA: TGTGCCAGCTCACAACAGGGCTCCTCCTACGAGCAGTACTTC; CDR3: CASSQQGSSYEQYF
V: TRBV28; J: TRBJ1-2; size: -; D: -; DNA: TGTGCCAGCAGTTTCCGCGGTGGAGCCAGTTATAACTATGGCTACACCTTC; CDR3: CASSFRGGASYNYGYTF
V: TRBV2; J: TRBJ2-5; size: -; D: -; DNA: TGTGCCAGCAGTCGGGACCTACTAGCCGTCGGGGGGACCCAGTACTTC; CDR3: CASSRDLLAVGGTQYF
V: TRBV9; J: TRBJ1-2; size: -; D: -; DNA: TGTGCCAGCAGCCGGGAGGGGGATGGCTATGGCTACACCTTC; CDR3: CASSREGDGYGYTF
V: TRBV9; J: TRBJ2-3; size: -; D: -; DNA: TGTGCCAGCAGCGTAGCCGAGGTCCCCCCAGATACGCAGTATTTT; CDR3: CASSVAEVPPDTQYF
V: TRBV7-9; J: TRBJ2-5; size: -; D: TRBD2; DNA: TGTGCCAGCAGCTTGGGTAGCGGGGAGCCCCAAGAGACCCAGTACTTC; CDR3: CASSLGSGEPQETQYF
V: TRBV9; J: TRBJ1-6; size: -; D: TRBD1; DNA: TGTGCCAGCAGCCTGGGGACAGGCGAAAATTCACCCCTCCACTTT; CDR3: CASSLGTGENSPLHF
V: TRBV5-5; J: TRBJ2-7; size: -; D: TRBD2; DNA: TGTGCCAGCAGCTCGGGGAGGGTTAGACATGACGAGCAGTACTTC; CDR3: CASSSGRVRHDEQYF
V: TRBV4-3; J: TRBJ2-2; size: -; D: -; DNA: TGCGCCAGCAGCACGGGACTGGCCCACGGGGAGCTGTTTTTT; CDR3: CASSTGLAHGELFF
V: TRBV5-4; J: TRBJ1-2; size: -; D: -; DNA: TGTGCCAGCAGCTTTGCGGGGGTCTATGGCTACACCTTC; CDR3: CASSFAGVYGYTF
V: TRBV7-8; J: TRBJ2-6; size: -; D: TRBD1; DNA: TGTGCCAGCAGCTTAAGGGACAGGGTGGCTGGGGCCAACGTCCTGACTTTC; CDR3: CASSLRDRVAGANVLTF
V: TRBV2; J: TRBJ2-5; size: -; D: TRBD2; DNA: TGTGCCAGCAGTTCCACTAGCGGGAGAGGAGAGACCCAGTACTTC; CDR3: CASSSTSGRGETQYF
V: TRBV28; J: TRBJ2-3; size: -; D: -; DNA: TGTGCCAGCAGTTTACCACTATTTGCAGATACGCAGTATTTT; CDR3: CASSLPLFADTQYF
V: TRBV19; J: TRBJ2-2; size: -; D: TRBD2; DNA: TGTGCCAGTAACCCTCTCGGGACTAGCGTTCGCGGGGAGCTGTTTTTT; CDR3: CASNPLGTSVRGELFF
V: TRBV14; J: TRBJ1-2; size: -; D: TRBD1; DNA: TGTGCCAGCAGCCTAGGACAGGACTATGGCTACACCTTC; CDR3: CASSLGQDYGYTF
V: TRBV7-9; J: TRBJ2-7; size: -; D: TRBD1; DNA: TGTGCCAGCAGTGGACAGGGCAAATCCTACGAGCAGTACTTC; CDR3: CASSGQGKSYEQYF
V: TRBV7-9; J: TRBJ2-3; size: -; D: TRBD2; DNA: TGTGCCAGCAGCCTTCTAGCGGGGGGTTGGGATACGCAGTATTTT; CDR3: CASSLLAGGWDTQYF
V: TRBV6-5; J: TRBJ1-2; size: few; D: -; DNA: TGTGCCAGCAGTTACTCGTTTGGGGCAGACGGCTACACCTTC; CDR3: CASSYSFGADGYTF
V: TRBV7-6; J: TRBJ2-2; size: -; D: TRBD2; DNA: TGTGCCAGCAGCATTGGGACTAGCGGGGACACCGGGGAGCTGTTTTTT; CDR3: CASSIGTSGDTGELFF
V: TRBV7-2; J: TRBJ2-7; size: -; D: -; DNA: TGTGCCAGCAGCCCAACAGGTCGGCCACAAGGCACAACCTACGAGCAGTACTTC; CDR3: CASSPTGRPQGTTYEQYF
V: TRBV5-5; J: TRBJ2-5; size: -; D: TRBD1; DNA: TGTGCCAGCAGCTCTCCAGGGGGCCAACAAGAGACCCAGTACTTC; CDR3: CASSSPGGQQETQYF
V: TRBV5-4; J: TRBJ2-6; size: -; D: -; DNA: TGTGCCAGCAGCTTGGCTTCGGGGGCCAACGTCCTGACTTTC; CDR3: CASSLASGANVLTF
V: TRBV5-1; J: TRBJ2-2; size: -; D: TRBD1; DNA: TGCGCCAGCAGCTTGGAACAGGGGGCCAACACCGGGGAGCTGTTTTTT; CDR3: CASSLEQGANTGELFF
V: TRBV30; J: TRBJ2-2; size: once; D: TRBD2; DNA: TGTGCCTGGAGCCCGGGACTAGCGGGATTCGGGGAGCTGTTTTTT; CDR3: CAWSPGLAGFGELFF
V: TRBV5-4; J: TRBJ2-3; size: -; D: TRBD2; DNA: TGTGCCAGCAGCGTCCGACTAGCGGGAGGTGTAGATACGCAGTATTTT; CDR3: CASSVRLAGGVDTQYF
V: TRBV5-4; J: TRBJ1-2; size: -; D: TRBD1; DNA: TGTGCCAGCAGCTTGGAGGGGGCAGATGGCTACACCTTC; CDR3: CASSLEGADGYTF
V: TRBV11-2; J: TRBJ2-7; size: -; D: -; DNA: TGTGCCAGCAGATACCTCGGTTCCTACGAGCAGTACTTC; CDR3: CASRYLGSYEQYF
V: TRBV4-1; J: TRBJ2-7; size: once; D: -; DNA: TGCGCCAGCAGCCAAGTAGGGGCGAAGGGCGAGCAGTACTTC; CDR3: CASSQVGAKGEQYF
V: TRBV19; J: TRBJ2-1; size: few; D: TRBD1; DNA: TGTGCCAGTAGACCAGGGACAGGGGCTTGGAGCGGAGCCCACAATGAGCAGTTCTTC; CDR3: CASRPGTGAWSGAHNEQFF
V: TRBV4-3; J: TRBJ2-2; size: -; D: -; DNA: TGCGCCAGCAGCCAAAGCTTCGCCGGGGAGCTGTTTTTT; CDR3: CASSQSFAGELFF
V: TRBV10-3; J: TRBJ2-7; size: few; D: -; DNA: TGTGCCATCAGCCTCACGGGACTAGGGGGCGGAGAGCAGTACTTC; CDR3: CAISLTGLGGGEQYF
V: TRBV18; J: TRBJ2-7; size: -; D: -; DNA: TGTGCCAGCTCATTACAGGGCCTCTCCTACGAGCAGTACTTC; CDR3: CASSLQGLSYEQYF
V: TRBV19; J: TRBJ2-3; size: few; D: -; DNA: TGTGCCAGTAGTATAGCCCGGGACTCTACGCAGTATTTT; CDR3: CASSIARDSTQYF
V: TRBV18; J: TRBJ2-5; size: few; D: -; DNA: TGTGCCAGCTCACCCAGATTGGGGCAGGGCCAAGAGACCCAGTACTTC; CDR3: CASSPRLGQGQETQYF
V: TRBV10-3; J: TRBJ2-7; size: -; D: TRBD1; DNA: TGTGCCACTACGAAAGAGACAGGGGGCTCCTACGAGCAGTACTTC; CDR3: CATTKETGGSYEQYF
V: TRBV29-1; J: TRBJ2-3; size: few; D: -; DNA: TGCAGCGTTGCCGGGAGGGGGCCAGATACGCAGTATTTT; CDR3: CSVAGRGPDTQYF
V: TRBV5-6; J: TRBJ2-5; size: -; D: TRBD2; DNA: TGTGCCAGCAGCCCGGGGGGGAGCCTTCAAGAGACCCAGTACTTC; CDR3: CASSPGGSLQETQYF
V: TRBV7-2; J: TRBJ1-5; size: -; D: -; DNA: TGTGCCAGCAGCTTAGGGCAGTTTAGCAATCAGCCCCAGCATTTT; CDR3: CASSLGQFSNQPQHF
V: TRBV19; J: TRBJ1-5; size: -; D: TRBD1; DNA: TGTGCCAGTAGTATATCAACAGGGGGAGATCGGCCCCAGCATTTT; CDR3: CASSISTGGDRPQHF
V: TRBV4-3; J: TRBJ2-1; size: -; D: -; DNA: TGCGCCAGCAGCCAAGATCTGACGGCTAGTTCGTTCAATGAGCAGTTCTTC; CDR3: CASSQDLTASSFNEQFF
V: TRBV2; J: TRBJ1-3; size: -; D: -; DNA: TGTGCCAGCGGACGGGACTGGAGCTCTGGAAACACCATATATTTT; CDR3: CASGRDWSSGNTIYF
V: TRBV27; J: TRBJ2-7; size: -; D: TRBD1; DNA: TGTGCCAGCAGATATACGGGGACGGGACAGGACGAGCAGTACTTC; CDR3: CASRYTGTGQDEQYF
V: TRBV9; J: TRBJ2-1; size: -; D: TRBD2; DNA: TGTGCCAGCAGCGTCCCCGTGGGGCGGGAGGGCCGCCACAATGAGCAGTTCTTC; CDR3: CASSVPVGREGRHNEQFF
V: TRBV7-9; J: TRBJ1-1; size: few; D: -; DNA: TGTGCCAGCAGCTCGGTCCCTGAAGCTTTCTTT; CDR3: CASSSVPEAFF